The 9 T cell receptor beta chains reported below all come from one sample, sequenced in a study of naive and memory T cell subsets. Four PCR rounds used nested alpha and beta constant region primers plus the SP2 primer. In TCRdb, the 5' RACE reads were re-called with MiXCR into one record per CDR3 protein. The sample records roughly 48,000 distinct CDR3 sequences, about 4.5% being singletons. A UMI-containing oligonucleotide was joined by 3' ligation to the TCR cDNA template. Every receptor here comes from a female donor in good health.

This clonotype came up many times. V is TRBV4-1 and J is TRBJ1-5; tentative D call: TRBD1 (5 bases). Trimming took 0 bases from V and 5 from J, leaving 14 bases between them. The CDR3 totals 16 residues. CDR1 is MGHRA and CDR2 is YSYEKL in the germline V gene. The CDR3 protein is CASSQDPTGRDQPQHF. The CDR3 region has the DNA TGCGCCAGCAGCCAAGATCCAACAGGTAGAGATCAGCCCCAGCATTTT.

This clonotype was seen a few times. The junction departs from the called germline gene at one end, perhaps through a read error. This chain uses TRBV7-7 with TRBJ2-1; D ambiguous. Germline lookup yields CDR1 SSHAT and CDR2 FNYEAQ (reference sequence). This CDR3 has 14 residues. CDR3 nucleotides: TGTGCTAGCAGCCCCAGTTGGCTAGTCGATGAGCAGTTCTTC. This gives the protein CASSPSWLVDEQFF.

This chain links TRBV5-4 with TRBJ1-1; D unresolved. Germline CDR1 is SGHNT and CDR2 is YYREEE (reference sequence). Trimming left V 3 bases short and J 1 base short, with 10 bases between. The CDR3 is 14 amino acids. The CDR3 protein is CASSSLEPNTEAFF. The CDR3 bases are TGTGCCAGCAGCTCCCTTGAGCCGAACACTGAAGCTTTCTTT.

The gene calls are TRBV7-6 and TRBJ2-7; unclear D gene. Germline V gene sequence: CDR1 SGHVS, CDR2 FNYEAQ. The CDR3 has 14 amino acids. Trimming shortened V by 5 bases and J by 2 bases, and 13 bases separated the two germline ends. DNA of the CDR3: TGTGCCAGCAGCCCCCGACTGGGTACCTACGAGCAGTACTTC. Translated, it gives CASSPRLGTYEQYF.

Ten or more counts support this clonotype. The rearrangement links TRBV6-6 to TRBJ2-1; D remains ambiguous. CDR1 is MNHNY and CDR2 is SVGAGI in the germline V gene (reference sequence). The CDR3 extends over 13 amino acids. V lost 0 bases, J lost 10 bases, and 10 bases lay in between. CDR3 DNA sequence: TGTGCCAGCAGTTACTCATCTCAAGGCGAGCAGTTCTTC. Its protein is CASSYSSQGEQFF.

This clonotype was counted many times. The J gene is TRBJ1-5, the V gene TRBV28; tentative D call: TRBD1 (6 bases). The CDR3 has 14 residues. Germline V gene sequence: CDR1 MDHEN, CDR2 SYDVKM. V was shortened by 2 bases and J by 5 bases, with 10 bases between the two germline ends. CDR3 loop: CASSLQGIHQPQHF. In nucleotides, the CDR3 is TGTGCCAGCAGTTTACAGGGGATTCATCAGCCCCAGCATTTT. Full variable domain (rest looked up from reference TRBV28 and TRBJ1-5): DVKVTQSSRYLVKRTGEKVFLECVQDMDHENMFWYRQDPGLGLRLIYFSYDVKMKEKGDIPEGYSVSREKKERFSLILESASTNQTSMYLCASSLQGIHQPQHFGDGTRLSIL.

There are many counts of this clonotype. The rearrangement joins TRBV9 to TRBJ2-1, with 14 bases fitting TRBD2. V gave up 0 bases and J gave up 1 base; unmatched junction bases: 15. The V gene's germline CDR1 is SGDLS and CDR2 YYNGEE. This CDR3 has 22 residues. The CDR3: CASSVGARSGTSGSWSYNEQFF. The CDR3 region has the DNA TGTGCCAGCAGCGTAGGCGCACGCTCCGGGACTAGCGGGAGTTGGTCCTACAATGAGCAGTTCTTC. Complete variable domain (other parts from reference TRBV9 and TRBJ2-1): DSGVTQTPKHLITATGQRVTLRCSPRSGDLSVYWYQQSLDQGLQFLIQYYNGEERAKGNILERFSAQQFPDLHSELNLSSLELGDSALYFCASSVGARSGTSGSWSYNEQFFGPGTRLTVL.

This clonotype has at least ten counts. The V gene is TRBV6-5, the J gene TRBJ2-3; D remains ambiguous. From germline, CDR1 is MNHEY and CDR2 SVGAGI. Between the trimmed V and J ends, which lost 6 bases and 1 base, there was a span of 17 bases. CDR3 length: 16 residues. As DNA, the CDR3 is TGTGCCAGCAGCCCGATTTGGGGATTTCGCACAGATACGCAGTATTTT. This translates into CASSPIWGFRTDTQYF.

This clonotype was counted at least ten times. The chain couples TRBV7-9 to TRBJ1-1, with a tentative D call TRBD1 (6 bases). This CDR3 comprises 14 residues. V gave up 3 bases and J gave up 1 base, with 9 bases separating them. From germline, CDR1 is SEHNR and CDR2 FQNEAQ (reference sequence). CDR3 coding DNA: TGTGCCAGCAGCTTCTTACAGGGGAACACTGAAGCTTTCTTT. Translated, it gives CASSFLQGNTEAFF.